Listed below are T cell receptor beta chains from one sample, sequenced in a study of blood T cell repertoires in COVID-19. Repertoires were generated with immunoSEQ multiplex PCR, while TCRdb's copy carries only in-frame clones and drops some. The sample shows some 76,000 clones, 90% of them seen only once. Specimen: peripheral blood. Source of these receptors: a woman aged 18-29 years with acute or convalescent COVID-19. Both conserved end residues are part of each CDR3.

j_call	v_call	cdr3_length	cdr3_aa
TRBJ2-2	TRBV11-1	15	CASSRTGANTGELFF
TRBJ1-2	TRBV18	15	CASSPTGGTHYGYTF
TRBJ1-2	TRBV29-1	12	CSARQDAYGYTF
TRBJ2-7	TRBV5-1	16	CASSPRTGVSSYEQYF
TRBJ1-6	TRBV27	17	CASSLTWGGLQGSPLHF
TRBJ1-1	TRBV6-6	15	CASSDSKLMNTEAFF
TRBJ1-1	TRBV6-6	12	CASSGGTGEAFF
TRBJ1-1	TRBV10-2	16	CASSELGQGALTEAFF
TRBJ2-2	TRBV19	16	CASSIWAGRATGELFF
TRBJ1-1	TRBV18	13	CASSTGENTEAFF
TRBJ1-1	TRBV6-5	12	CASRETGTNSFF
TRBJ1-1	TRBV30	17	CAWRQPPPREMNTEAFF
TRBJ1-2	TRBV7-9	18	CASSLATGSSPMRHGYTF
TRBJ2-2	TRBV12-3/TRBV12-4	13	CASSYLTTGELFF
TRBJ2-7	TRBV5-1	14	CASSYDTGLNEQYF